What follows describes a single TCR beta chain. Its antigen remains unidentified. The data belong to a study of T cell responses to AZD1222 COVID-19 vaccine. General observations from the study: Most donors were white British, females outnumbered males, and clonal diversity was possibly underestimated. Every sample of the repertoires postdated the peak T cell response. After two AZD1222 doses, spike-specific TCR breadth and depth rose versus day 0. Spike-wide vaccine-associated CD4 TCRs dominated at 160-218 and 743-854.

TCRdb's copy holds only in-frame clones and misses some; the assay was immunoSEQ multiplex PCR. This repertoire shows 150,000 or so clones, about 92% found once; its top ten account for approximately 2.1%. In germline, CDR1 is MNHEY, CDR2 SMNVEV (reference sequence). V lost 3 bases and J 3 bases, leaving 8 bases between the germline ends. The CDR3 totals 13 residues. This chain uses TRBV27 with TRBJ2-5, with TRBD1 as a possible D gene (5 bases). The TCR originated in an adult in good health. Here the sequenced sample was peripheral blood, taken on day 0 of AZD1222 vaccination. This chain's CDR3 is CASSFIGEETQYF. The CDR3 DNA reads TGTGCCAGCAGTTTTATAGGGGAAGAGACCCAGTACTTC.